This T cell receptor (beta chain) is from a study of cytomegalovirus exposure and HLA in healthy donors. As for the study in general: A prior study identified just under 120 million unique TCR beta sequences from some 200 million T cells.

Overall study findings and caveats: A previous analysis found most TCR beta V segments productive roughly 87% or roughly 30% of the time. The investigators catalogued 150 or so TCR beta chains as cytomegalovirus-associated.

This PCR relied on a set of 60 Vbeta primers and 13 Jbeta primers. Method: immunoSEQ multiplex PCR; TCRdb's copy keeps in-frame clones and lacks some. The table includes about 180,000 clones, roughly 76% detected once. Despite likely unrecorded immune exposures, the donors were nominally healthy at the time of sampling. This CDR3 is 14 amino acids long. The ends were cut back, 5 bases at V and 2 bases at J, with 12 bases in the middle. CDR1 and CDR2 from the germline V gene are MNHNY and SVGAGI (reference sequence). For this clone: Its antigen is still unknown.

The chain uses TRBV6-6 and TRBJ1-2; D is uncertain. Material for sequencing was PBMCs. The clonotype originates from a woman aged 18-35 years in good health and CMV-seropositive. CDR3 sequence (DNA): TGTGCCAGCAGTCTCACCGGGGTAAACTATGGCTACACCTTC. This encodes CASSLTGVNYGYTF.